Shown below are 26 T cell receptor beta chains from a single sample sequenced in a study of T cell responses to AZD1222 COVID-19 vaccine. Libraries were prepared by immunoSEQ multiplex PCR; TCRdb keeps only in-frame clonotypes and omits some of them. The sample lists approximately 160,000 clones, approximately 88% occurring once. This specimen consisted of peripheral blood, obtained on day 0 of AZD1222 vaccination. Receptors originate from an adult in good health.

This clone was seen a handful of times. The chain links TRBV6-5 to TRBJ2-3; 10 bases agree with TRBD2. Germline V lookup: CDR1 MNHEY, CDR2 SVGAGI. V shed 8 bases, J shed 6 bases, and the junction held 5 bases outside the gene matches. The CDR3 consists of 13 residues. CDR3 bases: TGTGCCAGCTACAAGCGGGAGGGGGATACGCAGTATTTT. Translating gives CASYKREGDTQYF.

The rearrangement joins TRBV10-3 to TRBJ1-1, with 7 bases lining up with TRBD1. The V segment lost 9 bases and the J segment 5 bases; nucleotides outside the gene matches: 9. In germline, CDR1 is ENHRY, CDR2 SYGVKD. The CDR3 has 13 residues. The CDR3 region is CAIWTGQGTEAFF. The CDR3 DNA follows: TGTGCCATTTGGACAGGCCAAGGTACTGAAGCTTTCTTT.

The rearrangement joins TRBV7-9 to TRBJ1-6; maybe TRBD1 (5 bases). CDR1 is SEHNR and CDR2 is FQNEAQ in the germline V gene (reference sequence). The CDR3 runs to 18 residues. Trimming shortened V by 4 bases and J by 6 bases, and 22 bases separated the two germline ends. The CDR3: CASSSPAGGSSSNSPLHF. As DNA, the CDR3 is TGTGCCAGCAGCTCACCGGCGGGGGGGTCTTCGTCTAATTCACCCCTCCACTTT.

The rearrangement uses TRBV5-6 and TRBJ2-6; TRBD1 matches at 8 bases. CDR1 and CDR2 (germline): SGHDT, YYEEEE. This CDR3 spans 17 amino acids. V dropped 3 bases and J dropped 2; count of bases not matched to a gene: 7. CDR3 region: CASSWTGRRAGANVLTF. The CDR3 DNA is TGTGCCAGCAGCTGGACAGGGAGGAGGGCTGGGGCCAACGTCCTGACTTTC.

CDR3 in amino acids: CASRIQGTGYGYTF. Here the CDR3 DNA reads TGTGCCAGCAGGATTCAGGGAACCGGGTATGGCTACACCTTC. This sequence joins TRBV28 and TRBJ1-2, with D possibly being TRBD1 (5 bases). CDR1 is MDHEN and CDR2 is SYDVKM in the germline V gene. The CDR3 totals 14 residues. V was pared by 6 bases and J by 5 bases, with 16 bases between.

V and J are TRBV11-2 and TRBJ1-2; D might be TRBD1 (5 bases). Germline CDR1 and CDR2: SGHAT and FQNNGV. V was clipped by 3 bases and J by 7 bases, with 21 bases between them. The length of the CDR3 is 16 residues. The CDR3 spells CASSLNPGTARAGYTF. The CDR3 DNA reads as TGTGCCAGCAGCTTGAACCCAGGGACGGCAAGGGCTGGCTACACCTTC.

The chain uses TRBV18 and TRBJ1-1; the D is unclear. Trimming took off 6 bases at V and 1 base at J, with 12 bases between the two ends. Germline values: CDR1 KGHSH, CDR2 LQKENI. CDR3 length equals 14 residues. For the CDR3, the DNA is TGTGCCAGCTCCCTTATGGAAGCGAACACTGAAGCTTTCTTT. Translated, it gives CASSLMEANTEAFF.

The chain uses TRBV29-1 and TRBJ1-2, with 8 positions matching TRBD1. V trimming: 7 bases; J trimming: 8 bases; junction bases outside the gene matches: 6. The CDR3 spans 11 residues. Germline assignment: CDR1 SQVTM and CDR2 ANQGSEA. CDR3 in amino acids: CSAFDRGGYTF. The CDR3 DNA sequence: TGCAGCGCATTCGACAGGGGCGGCTACACCTTC.

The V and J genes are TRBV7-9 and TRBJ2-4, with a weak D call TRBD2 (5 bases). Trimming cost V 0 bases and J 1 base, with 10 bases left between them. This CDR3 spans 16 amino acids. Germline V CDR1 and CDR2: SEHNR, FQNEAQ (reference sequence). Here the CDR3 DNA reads TGTGCCAGCAGCTTAGCAAGCGGTCCCGCCAAAAACATTCAGTACTTC. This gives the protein CASSLASGPAKNIQYF.

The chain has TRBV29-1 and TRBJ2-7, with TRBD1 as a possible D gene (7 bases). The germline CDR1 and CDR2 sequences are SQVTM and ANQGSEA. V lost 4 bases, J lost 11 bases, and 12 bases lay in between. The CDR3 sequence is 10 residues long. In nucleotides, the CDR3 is TGCAGCGTTGGGCAGGGGGGCGAGTACTTC. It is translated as CSVGQGGEYF.

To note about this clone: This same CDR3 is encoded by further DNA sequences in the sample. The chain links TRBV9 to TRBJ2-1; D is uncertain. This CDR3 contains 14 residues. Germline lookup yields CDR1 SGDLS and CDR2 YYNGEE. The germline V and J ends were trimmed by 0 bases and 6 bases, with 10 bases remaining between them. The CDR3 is CASSVALASNEQFF. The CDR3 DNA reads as TGTGCCAGCAGCGTAGCGTTAGCCTCCAATGAGCAGTTCTTC.

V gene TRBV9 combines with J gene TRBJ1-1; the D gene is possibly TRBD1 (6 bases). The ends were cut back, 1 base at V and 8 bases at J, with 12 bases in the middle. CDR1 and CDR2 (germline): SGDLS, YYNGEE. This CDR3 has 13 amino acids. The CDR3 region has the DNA TGTGCCAGCAGCGTACGGACAGTTGGGGAAGCTTTCTTT. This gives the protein CASSVRTVGEAFF.

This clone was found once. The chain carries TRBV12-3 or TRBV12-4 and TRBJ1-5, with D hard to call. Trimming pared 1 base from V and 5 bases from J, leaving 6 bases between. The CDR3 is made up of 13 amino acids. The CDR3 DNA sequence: TGTGCCAGCAGTTTAGAAGGGTATCAGCCCCAGCATTTT. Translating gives CASSLEGYQPQHF.

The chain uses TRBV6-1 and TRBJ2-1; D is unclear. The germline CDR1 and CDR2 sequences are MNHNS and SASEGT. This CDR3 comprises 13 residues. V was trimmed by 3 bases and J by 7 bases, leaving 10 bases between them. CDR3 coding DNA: TGTGCCAGCAGTGATCGTTCGGGTAATGAGCAGTTCTTC. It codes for CASSDRSGNEQFF.

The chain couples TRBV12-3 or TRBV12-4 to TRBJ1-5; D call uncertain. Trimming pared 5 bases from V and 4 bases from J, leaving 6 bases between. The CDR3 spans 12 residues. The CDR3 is CASSQYNQPQHF. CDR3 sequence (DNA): TGTGCCAGCAGTCAGTATAATCAGCCCCAGCATTTT.

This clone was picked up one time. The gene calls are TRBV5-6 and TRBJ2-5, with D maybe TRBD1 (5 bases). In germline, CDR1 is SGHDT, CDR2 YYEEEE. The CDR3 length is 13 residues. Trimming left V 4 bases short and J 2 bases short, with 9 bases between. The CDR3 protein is CASSHRQQETQYF. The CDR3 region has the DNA TGTGCCAGCAGCCATCGACAGCAAGAGACCCAGTACTTC.

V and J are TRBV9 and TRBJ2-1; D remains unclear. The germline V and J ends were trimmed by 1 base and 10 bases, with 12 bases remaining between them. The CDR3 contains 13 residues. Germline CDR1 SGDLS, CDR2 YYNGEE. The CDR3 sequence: CASSVLPSKEQFF. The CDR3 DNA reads TGTGCCAGCAGCGTACTCCCGAGCAAAGAGCAGTTCTTC.

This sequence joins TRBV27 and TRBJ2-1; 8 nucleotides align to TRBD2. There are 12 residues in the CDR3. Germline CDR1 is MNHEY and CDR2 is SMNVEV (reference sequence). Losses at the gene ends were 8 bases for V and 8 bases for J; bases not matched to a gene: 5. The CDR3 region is CASRGGLDEQFF. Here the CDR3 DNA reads TGTGCCAGCCGGGGGGGCTTGGATGAGCAGTTCTTC.

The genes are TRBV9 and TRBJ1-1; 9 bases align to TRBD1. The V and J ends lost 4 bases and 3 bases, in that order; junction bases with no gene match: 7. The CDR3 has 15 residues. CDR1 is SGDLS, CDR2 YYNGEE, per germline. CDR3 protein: CASSPYRGLDTEAFF. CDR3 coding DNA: TGTGCCAGCAGCCCCTACAGGGGGCTAGACACTGAAGCTTTCTTT.

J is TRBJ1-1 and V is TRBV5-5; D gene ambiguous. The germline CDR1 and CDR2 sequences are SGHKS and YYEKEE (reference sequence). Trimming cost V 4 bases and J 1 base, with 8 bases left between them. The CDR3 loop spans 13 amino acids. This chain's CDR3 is CASSEVGNTEAFF. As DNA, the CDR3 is TGTGCCAGCAGCGAGGTGGGGAACACTGAAGCTTTCTTT.

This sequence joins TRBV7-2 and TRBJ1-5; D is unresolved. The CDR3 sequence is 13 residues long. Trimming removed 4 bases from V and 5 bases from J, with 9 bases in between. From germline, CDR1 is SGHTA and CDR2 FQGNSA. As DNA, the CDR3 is TGTGCCAGCAGCTCGCATAGGGATCAGCCCCAGCATTTT. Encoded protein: CASSSHRDQPQHF.

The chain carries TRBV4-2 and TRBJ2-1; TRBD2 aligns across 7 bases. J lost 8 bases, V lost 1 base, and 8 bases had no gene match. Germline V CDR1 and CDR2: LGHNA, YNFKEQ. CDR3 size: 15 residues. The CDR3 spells CASSQGGGSQYEQFF. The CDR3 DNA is TGTGCCAGCAGCCAAGGGGGAGGGTCCCAATATGAGCAGTTCTTC.

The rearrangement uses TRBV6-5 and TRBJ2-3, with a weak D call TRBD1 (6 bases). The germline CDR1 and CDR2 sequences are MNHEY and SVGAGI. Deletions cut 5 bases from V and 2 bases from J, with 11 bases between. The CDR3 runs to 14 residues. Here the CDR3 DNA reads TGTGCCAGCAGTCACAGGGTCCCCACAGATACGCAGTATTTT. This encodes CASSHRVPTDTQYF.

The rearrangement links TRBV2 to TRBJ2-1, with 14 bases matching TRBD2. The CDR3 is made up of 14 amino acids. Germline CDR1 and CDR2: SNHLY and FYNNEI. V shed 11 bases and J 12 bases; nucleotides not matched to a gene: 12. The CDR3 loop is CACRPGLAGAGQFF. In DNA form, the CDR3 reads TGTGCCTGTAGACCGGGACTAGCGGGAGCAGGGCAGTTCTTC. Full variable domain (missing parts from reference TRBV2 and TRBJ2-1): EPEVTQTPSHQVTQMGQEVILRCVPISNHLYFYWYRQILGQKVEFLVSFYNNEISEKSEIFDDQFSVERPDGSNFTLKIRSTKLEDSAMYFCACRPGLAGAGQFFGPGTRLTVL.

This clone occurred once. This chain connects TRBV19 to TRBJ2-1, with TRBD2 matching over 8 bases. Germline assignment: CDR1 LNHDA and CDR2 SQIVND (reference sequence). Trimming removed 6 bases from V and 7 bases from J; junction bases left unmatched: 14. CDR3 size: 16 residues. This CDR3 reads CASSTARSGSRNEQFF. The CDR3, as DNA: TGTGCCAGTAGCACCGCACGCAGCGGGAGTAGGAATGAGCAGTTCTTC.

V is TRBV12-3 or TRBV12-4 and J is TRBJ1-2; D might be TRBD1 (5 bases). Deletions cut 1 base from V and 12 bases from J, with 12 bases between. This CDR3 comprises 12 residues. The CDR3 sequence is CASSLDQGGHTF. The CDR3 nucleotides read TGTGCCAGCAGTTTAGATCAGGGTGGGCACACCTTC.